Presented here are 25 T cell receptor beta chains from one specimen sequenced in a study of T cells in Graves' hyperthyroidism and ophthalmopathy. RNA transcripts yielded amplified TCR beta CDR3 regions. First-round RT-PCR of the TCR CDR3 relied on the HTBI primer set. TCRdb re-called the multiplex PCR reads with MiXCR, one entry per CDR3 protein. The sample includes 550,000 to 650,000 distinct CDR3 sequences, 12% to 15% seen only once; the top ten take approximately 15%. Sample: blood. These receptors came from a woman between 40 and 50 years old with Graves' hyperthyroidism.

This clonotype has a count of ten or more. The rearrangement joins TRBV20-1 to TRBJ1-4, with a possible D match to TRBD1 (6 bases). Per the germline V gene, CDR1 is DFQATT and CDR2 is SNEGSKA (reference sequence). V was shortened by 5 bases and J by 3 bases, with 13 bases between the two germline ends. This CDR3 spans 14 amino acids. The CDR3 sequence: CSAYDRSPNEKLFF. DNA of the CDR3: TGCAGTGCTTACGACAGGTCACCTAATGAAAAACTGTTTTTT.

This clonotype came up many times. V gene TRBV12-3 or TRBV12-4 combines with J gene TRBJ2-7; no clear D gene. The CDR3 contains 13 residues. With 3 bases removed from V and 6 bases from J, the gap between germline ends came to 12 bases. The CDR3 here is CASSLERIGEQYF. The DNA for the CDR3 is TGTGCCAGCAGTTTGGAGAGGATCGGCGAGCAGTACTTC.

The J gene is TRBJ1-4, the V gene TRBV2; D may be TRBD1 (6 bases). Trimming removed 2 bases from V and 0 bases from J, with 7 bases in between. CDR1 SNHLY and CDR2 FYNNEI come from the germline V gene. The CDR3 has 15 residues. The CDR3 reads CASSETGSTNEKLFF. DNA of the CDR3: TGTGCCAGCAGTGAAACAGGGTCAACTAATGAAAAACTGTTTTTT.

To note about this clonotype: This clone may be a read error of a much larger clone one base away. Here the CDR3 DNA reads TGCGCCAGCAGCGTAGCTCAGGGGATCGGTGAAAAACTGTTTTTT. Its protein is CASSVAQGIGEKLFF. V and J are TRBV5-1 and TRBJ1-4, with TRBD1 as a possible D gene (6 bases). With 4 bases removed from V and 7 bases from J, the gap between germline ends came to 17 bases. This CDR3 region has 15 residues. Germline-derived CDR1 and CDR2 are SGHRS and YFSETQ.

Turning to this clonotype: Just one base apart from a much larger clone, this may be a read error. The chain links TRBV5-1 to TRBJ1-1; 7 bases fit TRBD1. This CDR3 region has 17 residues. Germline V lookup: CDR1 SGHRS, CDR2 YFSETQ. The trim removed 0 bases at V and 0 bases at J, leaving 8 bases unmatched. CDR3 loop: CASSLGVGGKMNTEAFF. The CDR3 region has the DNA TGCGCCAGCAGCTTGGGGGTAGGGGGCAAGATGAACACTGAAGCTTTCTTT.

This clonotype was recorded many times. The chain couples TRBV2 to TRBJ2-1, with TRBD2 matching 7 bases. V shed 4 bases and J 5 bases; nucleotides not matched to a gene: 2. CDR1 and CDR2 from the germline V gene are SNHLY and FYNNEI. The CDR3 has 13 residues. The DNA for the CDR3 is TGTGCCAGCAGTGCTAGCGGACACAATGAGCAGTTCTTC. It translates to CASSASGHNEQFF.

About this clonotype: A much larger clone is a single base away; this may be a read error. The gene calls are TRBV11-2 and TRBJ2-7; 9 bases are a match to TRBD1. The CDR3 has 14 residues. V lost 4 bases, J lost 9 bases, and 10 bases stayed unmatched. Germline CDR1 is SGHAT and CDR2 is FQNNGV. The CDR3 region is CASSSDVTGGWQYF. The CDR3 nucleotides are TGTGCCAGCAGCTCAGACGTTACAGGGGGCTGGCAGTACTTC.

This clonotype has a count of ten or more. The V and J genes are TRBV11-1 and TRBJ2-7; possible D gene TRBD2, 5 bases. The V end was cut by 2 bases, the J end by 4 bases, with 12 bases between. Looked up from germline, CDR1 is SGHAT and CDR2 is FQDESV (reference sequence). The CDR3 is 14 residues long. CDR3 sequence reads: CASSLNVEGYEQYF. The CDR3 region has the DNA TGTGCCAGCAGCTTAAACGTCGAGGGTTACGAGCAGTACTTC.

Of note for this clonotype: A much larger clone lies a single base off, so this may be a read error. This sequence joins TRBV6-1 and TRBJ1-1; D is ambiguous. This CDR3 is 12 amino acids long. The germline V gene has CDR1 MNHNS and CDR2 SASEGT. Here the CDR3 reads CAGSEIGPKAFF. In nucleotides, the CDR3 is TGTGCCGGCAGTGAAATCGGCCCAAAAGCTTTCTTT.

The J gene is TRBJ2-7, the V gene TRBV30, with D possibly matching TRBD1 (6 bases). The V end lost 3 bases, the J end lost 7 bases, and 13 bases lay between the germline ends. Looked up from germline, CDR1 is GTSNPN and CDR2 is SVGIG (reference sequence). The CDR3 has 12 amino acids. The CDR3 sequence is CAWRLQGNEQYF. The DNA of the CDR3 is TGTGCCTGGAGGTTACAGGGTAATGAGCAGTACTTC.

CDR3 sequence reads: CASSLDHRSYEQYF. Here the CDR3 DNA reads TGTGCCAGCAGCTTAGATCACAGATCCTACGAGCAGTACTTC. The V gene is TRBV7-3, the J gene TRBJ2-7; D gene uncertain. V was shortened by 2 bases and J by 1 base, with 9 bases between the two germline ends. CDR3 length equals 14 residues. The germline gives CDR1 SGHTA, CDR2 FQGTGA.

The chain links TRBV7-9 to TRBJ2-1; D is possibly TRBD2 (6 bases). The CDR3 consists of 10 residues. V was pared by 8 bases and J by 11 bases, with 10 bases between. Germline V gives CDR1 SEHNR, CDR2 FQNEAQ (reference sequence). The CDR3 is CASGGSQQFF. Written as DNA, the CDR3 is TGTGCCAGCGGGGGGAGTCAGCAGTTCTTC.

For the CDR3, the DNA is TGCGCCAGCAGTGAGGTGGAAACCCAGTACTTC. Translated, it gives CASSEVETQYF. The chain is built from TRBV10-2 and TRBJ2-5, with D unresolved. Trimming stripped 2 bases from V and 8 bases from J, with 6 bases between. The CDR3 totals 11 residues. Germline CDR1 reads WSHSY; CDR2 reads SAAADI.

The V gene is TRBV5-1, the J gene TRBJ1-1; possible D gene TRBD1, 5 bases. The CDR3 runs 14 residues. With 5 bases removed from V and 1 base from J, the gap between germline ends came to 12 bases. The germline CDR1 and CDR2 sequences are SGHRS and YFSETQ. The chain's CDR3 is CASRQAPPNTEAFF. In DNA form, the CDR3 reads TGCGCCAGCAGACAGGCCCCTCCGAACACTGAAGCTTTCTTT.

V and J are TRBV6-2 or TRBV6-3 and TRBJ2-1, with unresolved D. Trimming shortened V by 4 bases and J by 14 bases, and 18 bases separated the two germline ends. The V gene's germline CDR1 is MNHEY and CDR2 SVGEGT. The CDR3 loop spans 13 amino acids. In nucleotides, the CDR3 is TGTGCCAGCAGTTCCCATAAGATGGGTAGGGAGTTCTTC. This gives the protein CASSSHKMGREFF.

In the case of this clonotype: A much larger clone sits a single nucleotide away, making a read error possible. J is TRBJ2-1 and V is TRBV6-2 or TRBV6-3, with D possibly TRBD2 on 6 matching bases. This CDR3 spans 16 amino acids. The germline V gene has CDR1 MNHEY and CDR2 SVGEGT. In DNA, the CDR3 is TGTGCCAGCAGATCCCGGGTAGCGGCGGTGTTCGATGAGCGGTTCTTC. This encodes CASRSRVAAVFDERFF.

A note on this clonotype: A much larger clone differs from this one at a single base, so this may be a read error. This likely comes from a read error, as the CDR3 has no conserved phenylalanine or tryptophan at its end. This sequence joins TRBV5-1 and TRBJ2-1, with 8 bases matching TRBD1. With 1 base clipped from V and 2 bases from J, the junction kept 8 bases outside the gene matches. This CDR3 is built from 17 residues. The germline gives CDR1 SGHRS, CDR2 YFSETQ. The CDR3 region has the DNA TGCGCCAGCAGCTTGACGTACCGGACAGGGCCCTACAATGAGCAGTTCATC. Translating gives CASSLTYRTGPYNEQFI.

The sample holds a few counts of this clonotype. J is TRBJ2-6 and V is TRBV7-2; TRBD1 is a possible D gene (5 bases). Trimming cost V 0 bases and J 3 bases, with 18 bases left between them. The CDR3 contains 19 residues. Germline-derived CDR1 and CDR2 are SGHTA and FQGNSA. CDR3 protein: CASSLALGRTPRGANVLTF. The CDR3 DNA is TGTGCCAGCAGCTTAGCGCTGGGGCGTACCCCCCGTGGGGCCAACGTCCTGACTTTC.

The chain recombines TRBV27 with TRBJ2-7; D is uncertain. The CDR3 contains 15 residues. Germline V gene data show CDR1 as MNHEY and CDR2 as SMNVEV (reference sequence). The V gene lost 0 bases and the J gene lost 0 bases, with 9 bases spanning the gap. CDR3 residues: CASSLSLSSSYEQYF. CDR3 bases: TGTGCCAGCAGTTTATCCCTTTCGAGCTCCTACGAGCAGTACTTC.

This clonotype has ten or more counts. The V gene is TRBV5-1, the J gene TRBJ2-7; weak D call: TRBD1 (6 bases). Trimming left V 1 base short and J 2 bases short, with 19 bases between. The germline V gene encodes CDR1 SGHRS and CDR2 YFSETQ. The CDR3 runs 17 residues. The CDR3 loop reads CASSLTTGTLFTYEQYF. The CDR3 DNA follows: TGCGCCAGCAGCTTGACCACCGGGACACTATTCACCTACGAGCAGTACTTC.

There are a few counts of this clonotype. DNA for the CDR3: TGTGCCACCAGTGATCGCGAACAAGAGACCCAGTACTTC. This translates into CATSDREQETQYF. This chain connects TRBV24-1 to TRBJ2-5; D is unresolved. This CDR3 has 13 amino acids. V was clipped by 3 bases and J by 2 bases, with 6 bases between them. From germline, CDR1 is KGHDR and CDR2 SFDVKD.

This clonotype appeared many times. The rearrangement links TRBV7-8 to TRBJ2-3; D possibly corresponds to TRBD2 (6 bases). The V end was cut by 2 bases, the J end by 4 bases, with 7 bases between. Germline assignment: CDR1 SGHVS and CDR2 FQNEAQ. The CDR3 totals 13 residues. Here the CDR3 DNA reads TGTGCCAGCAGCTTATTAGCGGCAGATACGCAGTATTTT. It codes for CASSLLAADTQYF.

This clonotype was seen only a few times. This sequence joins TRBV19 and TRBJ1-5; D gene ambiguous. V lost 2 bases to trimming and J lost 6 bases, with 8 bases between them. From germline, CDR1 is LNHDA and CDR2 SQIVND (reference sequence). There are 13 residues in the CDR3. The CDR3 is CASSIQVVQPQHF. The CDR3 DNA reads as TGTGCCAGTAGTATACAGGTAGTTCAGCCCCAGCATTTT.

The CDR3 region is CASSPTGGANTGELFF. Written as DNA, the CDR3 is TGTGCCAGCAGCCCAACGGGGGGCGCGAACACCGGGGAGCTGTTTTTT. The chain uses TRBV7-3 and TRBJ2-2; D may be TRBD2 (7 bases). From germline, CDR1 is SGHTA and CDR2 FQGTGA. The CDR3 spans 16 residues. The V and J ends lost 5 bases and 0 bases respectively, with 13 bases between them.

This clonotype was recorded many times. The rearrangement joins TRBV11-1 to TRBJ1-2; TRBD1 is a possible D gene (5 bases). Per the germline V gene, CDR1 is SGHAT and CDR2 is FQDESV (reference sequence). This CDR3 has 15 amino acids. The V end was cut by 5 bases, the J end by 0 bases, with 13 bases between. The CDR3 nucleotides are TGTGCCAGCAGCCTATCGGGGGGAGCTAACTATGGCTACACCTTC. Protein: CASSLSGGANYGYTF.